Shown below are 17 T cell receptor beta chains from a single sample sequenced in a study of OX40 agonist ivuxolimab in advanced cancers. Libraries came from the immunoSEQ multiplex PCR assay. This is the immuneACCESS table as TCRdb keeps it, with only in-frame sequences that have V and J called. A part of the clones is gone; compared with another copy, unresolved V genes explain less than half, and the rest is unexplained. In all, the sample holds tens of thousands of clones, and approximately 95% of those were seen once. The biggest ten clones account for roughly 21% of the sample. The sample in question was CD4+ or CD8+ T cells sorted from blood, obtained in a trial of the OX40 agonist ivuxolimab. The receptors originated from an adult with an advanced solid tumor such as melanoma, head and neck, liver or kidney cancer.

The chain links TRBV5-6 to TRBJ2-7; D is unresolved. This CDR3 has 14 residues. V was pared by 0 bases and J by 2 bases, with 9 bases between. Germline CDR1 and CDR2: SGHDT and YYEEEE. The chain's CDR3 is CASSLGLFPYEQYF. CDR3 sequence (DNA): TGTGCCAGCAGCTTGGGCCTTTTCCCCTACGAGCAGTACTTC.

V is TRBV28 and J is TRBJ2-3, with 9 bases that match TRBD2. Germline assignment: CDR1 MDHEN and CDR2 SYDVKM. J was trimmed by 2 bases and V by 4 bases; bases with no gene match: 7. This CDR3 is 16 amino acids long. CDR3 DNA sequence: TGTGCCAGCAGTTACCCGCCTAGCGGGGTCACAGATACGCAGTATTTT. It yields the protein CASSYPPSGVTDTQYF.

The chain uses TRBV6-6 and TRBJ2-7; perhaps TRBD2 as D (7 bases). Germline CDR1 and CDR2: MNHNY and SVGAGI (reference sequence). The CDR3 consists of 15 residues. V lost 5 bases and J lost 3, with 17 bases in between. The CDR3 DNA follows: TGTGCCAGCAGTGACGCAGGGGACTACTTCTACGAGCAGTACTTC. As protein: CASSDAGDYFYEQYF.

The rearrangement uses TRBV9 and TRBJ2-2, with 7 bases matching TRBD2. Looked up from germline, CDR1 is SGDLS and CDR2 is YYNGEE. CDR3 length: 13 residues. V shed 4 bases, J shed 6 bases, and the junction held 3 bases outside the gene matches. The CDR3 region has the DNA TGTGCCAGCAGCCCGGGACTACCCGGGGAGCTGTTTTTT. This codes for CASSPGLPGELFF. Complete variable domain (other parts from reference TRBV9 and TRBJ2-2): DSGVTQTPKHLITATGQRVTLRCSPRSGDLSVYWYQQSLDQGLQFLIQYYNGEERAKGNILERFSAQQFPDLHSELNLSSLELGDSALYFCASSPGLPGELFFGEGSRLTVL.

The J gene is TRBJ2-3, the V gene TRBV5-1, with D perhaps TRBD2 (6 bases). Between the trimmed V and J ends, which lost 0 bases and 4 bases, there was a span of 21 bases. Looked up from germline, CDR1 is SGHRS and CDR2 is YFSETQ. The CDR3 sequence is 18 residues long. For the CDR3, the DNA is TGCGCCAGCAGCTTGGAAACCCCCCGCGGGGCCTCCCCAGATACGCAGTATTTT. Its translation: CASSLETPRGASPDTQYF.

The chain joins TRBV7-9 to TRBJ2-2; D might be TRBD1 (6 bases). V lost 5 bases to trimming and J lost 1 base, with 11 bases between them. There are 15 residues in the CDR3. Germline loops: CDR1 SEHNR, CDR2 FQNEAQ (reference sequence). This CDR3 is CASSAGTLNTGELFF. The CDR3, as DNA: TGTGCCAGCAGCGCCGGGACATTGAACACCGGGGAGCTGTTTTTT.

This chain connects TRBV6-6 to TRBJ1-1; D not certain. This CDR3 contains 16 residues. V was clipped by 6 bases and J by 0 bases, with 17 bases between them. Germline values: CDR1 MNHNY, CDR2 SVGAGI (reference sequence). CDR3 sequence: CASSPYRGYMNTEAFF. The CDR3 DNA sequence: TGTGCCAGCAGCCCTTATCGGGGTTACATGAACACTGAAGCTTTCTTT.

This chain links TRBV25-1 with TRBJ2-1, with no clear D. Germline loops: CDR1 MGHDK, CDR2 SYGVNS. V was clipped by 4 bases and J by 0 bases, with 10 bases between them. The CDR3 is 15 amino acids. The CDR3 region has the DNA TGTGCCAGCAGTGCGGCAGTCGGCTCCTACAATGAGCAGTTCTTC. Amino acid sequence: CASSAAVGSYNEQFF.

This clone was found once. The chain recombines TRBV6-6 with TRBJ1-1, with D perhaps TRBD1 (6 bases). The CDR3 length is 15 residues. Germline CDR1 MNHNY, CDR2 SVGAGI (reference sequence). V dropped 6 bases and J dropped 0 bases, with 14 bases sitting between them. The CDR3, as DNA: TGTGCCAGCAGCCGGACAGCGTCCATGAACACTGAAGCTTTCTTT. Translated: CASSRTASMNTEAFF.

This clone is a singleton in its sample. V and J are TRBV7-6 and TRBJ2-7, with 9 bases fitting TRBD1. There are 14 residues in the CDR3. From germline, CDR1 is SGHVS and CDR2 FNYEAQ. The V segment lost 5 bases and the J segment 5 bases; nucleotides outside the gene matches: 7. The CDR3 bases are TGTGCCAGCAGCGAGGGACAGGGAAAGGACGAGCAGTACTTC. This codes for CASSEGQGKDEQYF.

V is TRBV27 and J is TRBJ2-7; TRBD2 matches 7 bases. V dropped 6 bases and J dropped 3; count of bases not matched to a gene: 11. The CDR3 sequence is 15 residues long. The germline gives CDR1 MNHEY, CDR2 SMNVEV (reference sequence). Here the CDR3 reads CASRIAGVSGYEQYF. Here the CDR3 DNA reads TGTGCCAGCAGAATCGCGGGAGTAAGTGGCTACGAGCAGTACTTC.

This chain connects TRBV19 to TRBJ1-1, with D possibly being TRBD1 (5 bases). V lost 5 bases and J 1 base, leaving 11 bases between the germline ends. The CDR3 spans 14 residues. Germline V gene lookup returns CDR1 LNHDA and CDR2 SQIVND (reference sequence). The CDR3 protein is CASSPQGANTEAFF. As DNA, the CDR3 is TGTGCCAGTAGTCCCCAGGGAGCGAACACTGAAGCTTTCTTT. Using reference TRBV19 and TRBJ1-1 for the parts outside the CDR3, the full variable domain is DGGITQSPKYLFRKEGQNVTLSCEQNLNHDAMYWYRQDPGQGLRLIYYSQIVNDFQKGDIAEGYSVSREKKESFPLTVTSAQKNPTAFYLCASSPQGANTEAFFGQGTRLTVV.

CDR3 nucleotides: TGCAGCGTTGAGCGAGTAACTGAAGCTTTCTTT. This codes for CSVERVTEAFF. V usage is TRBV29-1 and J usage is TRBJ1-1; D unclear. V lost 3 bases, J lost 5 bases, and 7 bases lay in between. The germline V gene has CDR1 SQVTM and CDR2 ANQGSEA. The CDR3 covers 11 residues.

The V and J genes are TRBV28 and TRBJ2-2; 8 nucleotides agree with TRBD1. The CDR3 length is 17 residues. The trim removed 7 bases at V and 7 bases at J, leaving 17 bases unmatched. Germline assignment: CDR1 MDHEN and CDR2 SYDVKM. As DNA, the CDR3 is TGTGCCAGCACCCTAAGCGGGCAGGGGGCCGTGGACGGGGAGCTGTTTTTT. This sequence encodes CASTLSGQGAVDGELFF.

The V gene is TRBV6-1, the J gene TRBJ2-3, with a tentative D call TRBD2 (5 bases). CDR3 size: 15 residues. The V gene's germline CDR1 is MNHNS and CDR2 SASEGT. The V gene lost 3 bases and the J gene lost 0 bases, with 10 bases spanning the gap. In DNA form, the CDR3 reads TGTGCCAGCAGTGACCAGGAGGTCAGCACAGATACGCAGTATTTT. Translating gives CASSDQEVSTDTQYF.

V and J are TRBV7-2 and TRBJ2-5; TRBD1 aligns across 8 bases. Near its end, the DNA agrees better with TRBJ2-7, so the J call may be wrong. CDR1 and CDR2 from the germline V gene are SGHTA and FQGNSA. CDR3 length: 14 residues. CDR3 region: CASSRDRNSYEQYF. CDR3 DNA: TGTGCCAGCAGCCGGGACAGGAACTCCTACGAGCAGTACTTC.

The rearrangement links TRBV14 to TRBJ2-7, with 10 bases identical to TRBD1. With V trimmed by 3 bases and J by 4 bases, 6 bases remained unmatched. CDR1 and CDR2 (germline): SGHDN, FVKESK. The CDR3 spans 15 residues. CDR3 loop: CASSHSTGGYYEQYF. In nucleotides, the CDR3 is TGTGCCAGCAGCCACTCGACAGGGGGCTATTACGAGCAGTACTTC.